The source of this T cell receptor (beta chain) is a study of human T cells and chemical hapten exposure. Study in general: There were per-sample TCR yield variations, arising mainly from small pooled library volume differences.

As for time point: patch test 1, 2 weeks after DPC sensitization. As to treatment: therapeutic diphenylcyclopropenone sensitization with weekly scalp DPC. Unmatched junction bases numbered 3, after V lost 5 bases and J lost 8 bases. This CDR3 has 14 residues. The germline CDR1 and CDR2 sequences are MNHNS and SASEGT. TCRdb re-derived calls from the RACE reads in MiXCR, one entry per CDR3 protein. The sample lists nearly 350,000 distinct CDR3 sequences; roughly 6.9% were seen once. Study findings and constraints: PT1 expanded TCR numbers rose with patch test score.

Comments on this clonotype: Its antigen remains unknown.

Material: whole blood, obtained in connection with sensitization to the hapten diphenylcyclopropenone (DPC). The TCR originated in a woman younger than 35 with alopecia areata. Some clones in this sample may be carry-over from other donors' samples. This chain uses TRBV6-1 with TRBJ2-1; 13 bases are a match to TRBD2. In DNA form, the CDR3 reads TGTGCCAGCAGTCCGGGACTAGCGGGGTATGAGCAGTTCTTC. Protein product: CASSPGLAGYEQFF.